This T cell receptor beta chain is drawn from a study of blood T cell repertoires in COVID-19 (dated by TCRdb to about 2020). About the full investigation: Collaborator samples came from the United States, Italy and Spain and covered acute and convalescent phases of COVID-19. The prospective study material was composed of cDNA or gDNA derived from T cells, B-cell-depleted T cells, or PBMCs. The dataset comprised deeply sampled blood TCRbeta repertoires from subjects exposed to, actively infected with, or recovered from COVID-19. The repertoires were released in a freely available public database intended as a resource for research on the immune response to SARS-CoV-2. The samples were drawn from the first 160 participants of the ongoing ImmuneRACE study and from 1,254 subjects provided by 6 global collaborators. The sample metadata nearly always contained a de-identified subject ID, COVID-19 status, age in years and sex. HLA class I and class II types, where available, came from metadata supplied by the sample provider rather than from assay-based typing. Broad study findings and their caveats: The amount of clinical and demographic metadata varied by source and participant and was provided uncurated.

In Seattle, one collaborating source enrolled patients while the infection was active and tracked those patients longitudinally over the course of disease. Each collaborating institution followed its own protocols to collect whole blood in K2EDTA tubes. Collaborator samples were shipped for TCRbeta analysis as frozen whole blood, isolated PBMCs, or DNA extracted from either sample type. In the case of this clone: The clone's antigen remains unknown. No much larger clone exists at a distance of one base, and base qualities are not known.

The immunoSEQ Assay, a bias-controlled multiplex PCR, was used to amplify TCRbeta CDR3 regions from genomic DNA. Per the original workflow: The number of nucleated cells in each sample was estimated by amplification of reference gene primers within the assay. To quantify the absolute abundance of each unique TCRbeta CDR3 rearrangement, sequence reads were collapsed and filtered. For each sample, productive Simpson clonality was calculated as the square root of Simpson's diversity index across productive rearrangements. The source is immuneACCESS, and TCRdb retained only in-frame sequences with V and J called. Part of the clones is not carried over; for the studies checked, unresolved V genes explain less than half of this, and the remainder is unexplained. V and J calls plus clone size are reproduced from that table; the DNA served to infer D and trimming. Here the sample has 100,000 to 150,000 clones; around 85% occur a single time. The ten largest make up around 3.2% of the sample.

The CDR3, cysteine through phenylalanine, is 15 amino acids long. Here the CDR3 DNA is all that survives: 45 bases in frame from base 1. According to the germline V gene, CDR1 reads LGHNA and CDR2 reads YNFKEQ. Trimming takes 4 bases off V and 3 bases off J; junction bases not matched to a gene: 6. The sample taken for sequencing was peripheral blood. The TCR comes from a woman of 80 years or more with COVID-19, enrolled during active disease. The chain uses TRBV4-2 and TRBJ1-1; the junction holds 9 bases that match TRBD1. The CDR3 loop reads CASSPRQGGDTEAFF. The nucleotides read TGTGCCAGCAGCCCCCGACAGGGGGGGGACACTGAAGCTTTCTTT.